The next 14 T cell receptor beta chains were all read from a single sample in a study of T-cell memory formation after mild COVID-19. TCRdb re-derived calls from the 5' RACE reads in MiXCR, one entry per CDR3 protein. The sample comprises approximately 500,000 distinct CDR3 sequences, around 25% of which are singletons, and around 12% rests with the top ten. What was sequenced was PBMCs or a T cell subset sorted from them (not recorded which). The receptors were sampled from an adult woman who had mild COVID-19 (a few samples of this study predate the infection). Cell type and time point are not known.

This clonotype was found a few times. V and J are TRBV5-1 and TRBJ2-7; TRBD1 might be the D (6 bases). The CDR3 sequence is 10 residues long. V gave up 4 bases and J gave up 9 bases, with 8 bases separating them. The germline gives CDR1 SGHRS, CDR2 YFSETQ. CDR3 protein: CASSKDRQYF. The CDR3, as DNA: TGCGCCAGCAGCAAGGACAGGCAGTACTTC.

In its sample, this clonotype was seen a few times. The chain recombines TRBV20-1 with TRBJ2-7; possibly TRBD2 for D (6 bases). V lost 0 bases and J lost 0, with 12 bases in between. The CDR3 runs to 15 residues. Germline CDR1 DFQATT, CDR2 SNEGSKA (reference sequence). This CDR3 is CSARDRNGSSYEQYF. CDR3 bases: TGCAGTGCTAGAGATCGAAACGGGAGCTCCTACGAGCAGTACTTC.

The V and J genes are TRBV11-2 and TRBJ2-6; D call uncertain. CDR1 and CDR2 from the germline V gene are SGHAT and FQNNGV. The CDR3 loop spans 12 amino acids. The ends were cut back, 5 bases at V and 9 bases at J, with 8 bases in the middle. The DNA for the CDR3 is TGTGCCAGCAGCCCAAACAACAACGTCCTGACTTTC. It translates to CASSPNNNVLTF.

This chain connects TRBV13 to TRBJ2-1, with D possibly being TRBD2 (6 bases). Germline loops: CDR1 PRHDT, CDR2 FYEKMQ (reference sequence). This CDR3 comprises 11 residues. V gave up 5 bases and J gave up 12 bases, with 11 bases separating them. The CDR3 DNA reads as TGTGCCAGCAGCGGCGGGGCCGGGCAGTTCTTC. Amino acids: CASSGGAGQFF.

The chain has TRBV5-6 and TRBJ2-7, with 7 bases fitting TRBD2. CDR3 size: 11 residues. V lost 3 bases and J lost 7; bases outside the gene matches: 1. Germline V CDR1 and CDR2: SGHDT, YYEEEE. Written as DNA, the CDR3 is TGTGCCAGCAGCTGGGAGGGGGAGCAGTACTTC. It yields the protein CASSWEGEQYF.

The rearrangement uses TRBV5-1 and TRBJ1-6, with D possibly TRBD1 on 5 matching bases. The CDR3 extends over 17 amino acids. The V and J ends lost 4 bases and 0 bases respectively, with 14 bases between them. The germline V gene has CDR1 SGHRS and CDR2 YFSETQ. The CDR3 region is CASSEGRRSSYNSPLHF. The CDR3 DNA reads as TGCGCCAGCAGCGAGGGACGGAGGAGCTCCTATAATTCACCCCTCCACTTT. Supplemented by reference TRBV5-1 and TRBJ1-6, the full variable domain reads KAGVTQTPRYLIKTRGQQVTLSCSPISGHRSVSWYQQTPGQGLQFLFEYFSETQRNKGNFPGRFSGRQFSNSRSEMNVSTLELGDSALYLCASSEGRRSSYNSPLHFGNGTRLTVT.

In this sample, this clonotype turned up a few times. The CDR3 is CASILRAGGSYEQYF. CDR3 DNA sequence: TGTGCCAGCATTCTTCGGGCGGGTGGCTCCTACGAGCAGTACTTC. This rearrangement joins TRBV12-3 or TRBV12-4 to TRBJ2-7, with a weak D call TRBD2 (5 bases). The germline V and J ends were trimmed by 7 bases and 0 bases, with 16 bases remaining between them. This CDR3 has 15 amino acids.

There are a few counts of this clonotype. Here the CDR3 reads CSPRSRDPAFF. CDR3 sequence (DNA): TGCAGCCCCAGATCGAGGGACCCCGCGTTCTTC. This chain uses TRBV29-1 with TRBJ2-1; D could derive from TRBD1 or TRBD2 (5 bases each). Per the germline V gene, CDR1 is SQVTM and CDR2 is ANQGSEA. CDR3 length equals 11 residues. V lost 8 bases to trimming and J lost 15 bases, with 20 bases between them.

The chain employs TRBV7-9 and TRBJ2-7; TRBD2 agrees at 14 bases. The V and J ends lost 5 bases and 7 bases, in that order; junction bases with no gene match: 7. CDR3 length: 15 residues. CDR1 is SEHNR and CDR2 is FQNEAQ in the germline V gene (reference sequence). The CDR3 DNA reads as TGTGCCAGCAGCACAGGGACTAGCGGGAGTTGGGAGCAGTACTTC. Its protein is CASSTGTSGSWEQYF.

The rearrangement joins TRBV7-8 to TRBJ2-3, with 9 bases fitting TRBD2. V lost 5 bases to trimming and J lost 0 bases; unmatched junction nucleotides: 3. Germline-derived CDR1 and CDR2 are SGHVS and FQNEAQ. This CDR3 is built from 15 residues. CDR3 in amino acids: CASSPSGVSTDTQYF. In DNA, the CDR3 is TGTGCCAGCAGCCCTAGCGGGGTTAGCACAGATACGCAGTATTTT.

This clonotype was seen a few times. The rearrangement joins TRBV5-5 to TRBJ2-4; D unresolved. With 2 bases removed from V and 9 bases from J, the gap between germline ends came to 9 bases. This CDR3 has 12 residues. CDR1 SGHKS and CDR2 YYEKEE come from the germline V gene (reference sequence). The DNA of the CDR3 is TGTGCCAGCAGCTTTGGGGATGGCATTCAGTACTTC. Its protein is CASSFGDGIQYF.

V gene TRBV2 combines with J gene TRBJ1-1; D not resolved. Trimming pared 3 bases from V and 0 bases from J, leaving 8 bases between. CDR3 length equals 14 residues. Germline V lookup: CDR1 SNHLY, CDR2 FYNNEI. The CDR3 reads CASSEGRMNTEAFF. In DNA, the CDR3 is TGTGCCAGCAGTGAGGGCCGGATGAACACTGAAGCTTTCTTT.

The chain employs TRBV18 and TRBJ2-5, with 9 bases identical to TRBD1. The V segment lost 3 bases and the J segment 5 bases; nucleotides outside the gene matches: 7. Germline V CDR1 and CDR2: KGHSH, LQKENI. The CDR3 consists of 15 residues. This chain's CDR3 is CASSPGTGLKETQYF. CDR3 coding DNA: TGTGCCAGCTCACCGGGGACAGGGCTGAAGGAGACCCAGTACTTC.

The chain has TRBV7-3 and TRBJ2-7; D might be TRBD1 (6 bases). Germline V CDR1 and CDR2: SGHTA, FQGTGA. The CDR3 contains 13 residues. Trimming removed 2 bases at V and 5 bases at J, with 10 bases between. CDR3 residues: CASSLRRGDEQYF. CDR3 nucleotides: TGTGCCAGCAGCTTACGCAGGGGCGACGAGCAGTACTTC.